This entry features one T cell receptor beta chain sequence. Its target is unknown. This record comes from a study of cytomegalovirus exposure and HLA in healthy donors. General study results and limits: When a later analysis compared HLA-associated TCR beta chains with equally common others, the HLA-associated chains turned out to be more clonally expanded and to have lower generation probabilities. Association with HLA alleles at 0.05 false discovery rate was found for 16,951 TCR beta sequences in a later analysis. Generally TCR sequences proved uncommon, though certain public TCRs appeared in numerous donors. Presence/absence analyses took donor sequencing depth as roughly uniform.

Trimming shortened V by 8 bases and J by 6 bases, and 14 bases separated the two germline ends. The germline V gene has CDR1 MDHEN and CDR2 SYDVKM. This CDR3 region has 13 residues. It was with 60 Vbeta and 13 Jbeta primers that the PCR ran. This table comes from immunoSEQ multiplex PCR, and its TCRdb copy is limited to in-frame clones, with some not included. The table has 160,000 or so clones, approximately 78% seen once. This clonotype was sampled from a woman in her 40s in good health and CMV-seronegative. The rearrangement joins TRBV28 to TRBJ2-1; possible D gene TRBD2, 7 bases. The sequencing input was PBMCs. CDR3 loop: CASFEGGVNEQFF. Written as DNA, the CDR3 is TGTGCCAGCTTCGAAGGGGGGGTCAATGAGCAGTTCTTC.